This T cell receptor beta chain originates from a study of blood T cells in healthy people across ages. Study in general: About one barcoded TCR beta cDNA was captured per two T cells. Study conclusions and caveats: Lack of knowledge of donor CMV status possibly confounded expanded clonotype changes.

Extracted total RNA amounted to at least 6 micrograms for each sample. The use of a sample-barcoded 5' primer and a J-beta primer mix characterized a second PCR of roughly 6 to 11 cycles. All samples yielded 3 million or more CDR3-containing paired-end reads. TCRdb reanalysed the 5' RACE reads using MiXCR and keeps one entry per CDR3 protein. The data hold roughly 860,000 distinct CDR3 sequences, with 62% observed a single time. A remark on this clonotype: What it binds is not known.

The CDR3 sequence is 12 residues long. In germline, CDR1 is MNHEY, CDR2 SVGAGI. The V end lost 8 bases, the J end lost 5 bases, and 12 bases lay between the germline ends. V is TRBV6-5 and J is TRBJ1-1; D not resolved. This sequence was found in a man under 40 in good health. The sample consisted of blood. The CDR3 sequence is CASCSGRTEAFF. In DNA, the CDR3 is TGTGCCAGCTGCTCAGGCAGAACTGAAGCTTTCTTT.